The TCR beta chain described here comes from a study of blood T cell repertoires in COVID-19. Looking at the study overall: The United States, Italy and Spain provided the acute and convalescent COVID-19 samples. T cells, B-cell-depleted T cells, or PBMCs provided the cDNA or gDNA that served as material.

The table came from immunoSEQ multiplex PCR; TCRdb's copy has only in-frame clones and leaves some out. The sample lists 120,000 or so clones; roughly 88% were seen once. Germline V gene sequence: CDR1 SGHRS, CDR2 YFSETQ. The CDR3 spans 16 residues. V lost 5 bases and J lost 2; bases outside the gene matches: 7. This clone has more than one count but fewer than ten. Sequences were obtained from peripheral blood. This sequence originates from an elderly woman with acute or convalescent COVID-19. This sequence joins TRBV5-1 and TRBJ1-4; the match to TRBD1 covers 9 bases. Written as DNA, the CDR3 is TGCGCCAGCAGAAATACCGGGACAGGGACTAATGAAAAACTGTTTTTT. It is translated as CASRNTGTGTNEKLFF.